This T cell receptor beta chain was obtained from a study of blood T cell repertoires in COVID-19. Looking at the study overall: Acute and convalescent COVID-19 samples came from the United States, Italy and Spain. Sources were T cells, B-cell-depleted T cells, or PBMCs; the material itself was cDNA or gDNA.

Under the authors' procedure: Reference gene primers were amplified, and this amplification served to estimate nucleated cell counts. Sequencing used immunoSEQ multiplex PCR; TCRdb keeps in-frame clones, though not all of them. Clonal size and the V and J genes are those of that table, whereas D and trimming came from the DNA. Of roughly 200,000 clones listed, around 87% are singletons. With 2 bases removed from V and 6 bases from J, the gap between germline ends came to 6 bases. The length of the CDR3 is 12 residues. The germline V gene has CDR1 SGHRS and CDR2 YFSETQ. Sequences were obtained from peripheral blood. This clonotype was sampled from a man aged 45 to 65 with acute or convalescent COVID-19. The rearrangement uses TRBV5-1 and TRBJ2-1; possible D gene TRBD2, 6 bases. This chain's CDR3 is CASSFGGNEQFF. The CDR3 DNA reads as TGCGCCAGCAGCTTCGGGGGCAATGAGCAGTTCTTC.